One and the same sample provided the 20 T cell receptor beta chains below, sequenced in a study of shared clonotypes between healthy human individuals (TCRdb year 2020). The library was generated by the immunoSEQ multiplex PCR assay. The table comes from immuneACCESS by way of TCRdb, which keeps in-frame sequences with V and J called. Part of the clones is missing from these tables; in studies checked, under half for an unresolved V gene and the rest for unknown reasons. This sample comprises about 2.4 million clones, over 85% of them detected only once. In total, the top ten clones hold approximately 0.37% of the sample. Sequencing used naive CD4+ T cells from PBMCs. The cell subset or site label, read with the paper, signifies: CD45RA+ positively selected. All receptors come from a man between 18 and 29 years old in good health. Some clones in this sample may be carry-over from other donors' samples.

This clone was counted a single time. This CDR3 reads CASNTGTGSYGYTF. The CDR3, as DNA: TGCGCCAGCAATACCGGGACAGGGAGCTATGGCTACACCTTC. The rearrangement joins TRBV5-1 to TRBJ1-2; TRBD1 agrees at 9 bases. CDR3 length: 14 amino acids. Germline V gene lookup returns CDR1 SGHRS and CDR2 YFSETQ. The V gene end was trimmed by 6 bases and the J gene end by 4 bases; junction bases not matched to a gene: 7.

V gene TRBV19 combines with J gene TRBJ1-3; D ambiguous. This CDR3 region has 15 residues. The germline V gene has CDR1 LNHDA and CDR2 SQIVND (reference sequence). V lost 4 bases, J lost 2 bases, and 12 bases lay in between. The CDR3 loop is CASSTSLSPGNTIYF. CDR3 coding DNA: TGTGCCAGTAGTACCTCTCTAAGCCCTGGAAACACCATATATTTT. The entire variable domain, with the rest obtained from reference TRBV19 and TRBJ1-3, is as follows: DGGITQSPKYLFRKEGQNVTLSCEQNLNHDAMYWYRQDPGQGLRLIYYSQIVNDFQKGDIAEGYSVSREKKESFPLTVTSAQKNPTAFYLCASSTSLSPGNTIYFGEGSWLTVV.

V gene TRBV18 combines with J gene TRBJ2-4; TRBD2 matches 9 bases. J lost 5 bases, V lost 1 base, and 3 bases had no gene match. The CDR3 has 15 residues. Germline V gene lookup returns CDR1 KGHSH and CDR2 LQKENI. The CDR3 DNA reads TGTGCCAGCTCACCACTAGCGGGAGACGAAAACATTCAGTACTTC. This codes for CASSPLAGDENIQYF.

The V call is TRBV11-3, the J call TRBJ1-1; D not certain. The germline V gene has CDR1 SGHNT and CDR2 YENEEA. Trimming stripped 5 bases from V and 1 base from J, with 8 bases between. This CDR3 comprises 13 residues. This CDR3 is CASSQHPNTEAFF. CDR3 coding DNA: TGTGCCAGCAGCCAACACCCGAACACTGAAGCTTTCTTT.

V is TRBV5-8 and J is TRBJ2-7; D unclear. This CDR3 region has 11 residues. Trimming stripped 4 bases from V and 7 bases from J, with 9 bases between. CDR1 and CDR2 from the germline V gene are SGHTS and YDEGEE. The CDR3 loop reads CASSKVVEQYF. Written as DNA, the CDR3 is TGTGCCAGCAGCAAAGTGGTGGAGCAGTACTTC.

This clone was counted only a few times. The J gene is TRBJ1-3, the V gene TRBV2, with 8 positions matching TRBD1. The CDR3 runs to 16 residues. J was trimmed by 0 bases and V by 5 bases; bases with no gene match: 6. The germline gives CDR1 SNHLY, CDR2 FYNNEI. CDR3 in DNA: TGTGCCAGCAGTTCAACAGGGGGATTCTCTGGAAACACCATATATTTT. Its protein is CASSSTGGFSGNTIYF.

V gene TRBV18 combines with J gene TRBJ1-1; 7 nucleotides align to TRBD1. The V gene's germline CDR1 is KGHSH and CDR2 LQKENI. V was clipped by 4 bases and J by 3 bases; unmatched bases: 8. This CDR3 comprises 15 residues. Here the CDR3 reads CASSRDRLWDTEAFF. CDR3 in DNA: TGTGCCAGCTCACGGGACAGACTTTGGGACACTGAAGCTTTCTTT.

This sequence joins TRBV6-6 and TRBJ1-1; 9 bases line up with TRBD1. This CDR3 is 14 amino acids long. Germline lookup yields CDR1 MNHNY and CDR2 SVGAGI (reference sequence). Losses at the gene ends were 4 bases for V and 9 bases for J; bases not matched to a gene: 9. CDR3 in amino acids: CASSFQDRGRQAFF. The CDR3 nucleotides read TGTGCCAGCAGTTTCCAGGACAGGGGACGACAAGCTTTCTTT.

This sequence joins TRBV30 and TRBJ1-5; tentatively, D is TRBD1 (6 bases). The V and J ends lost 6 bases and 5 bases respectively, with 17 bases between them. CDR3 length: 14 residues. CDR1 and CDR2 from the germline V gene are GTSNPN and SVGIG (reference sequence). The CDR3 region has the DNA TGTGCCTGCAGCTCAGGGGCCCGCGATCAGCCCCAGCATTTT. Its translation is CACSSGARDQPQHF.

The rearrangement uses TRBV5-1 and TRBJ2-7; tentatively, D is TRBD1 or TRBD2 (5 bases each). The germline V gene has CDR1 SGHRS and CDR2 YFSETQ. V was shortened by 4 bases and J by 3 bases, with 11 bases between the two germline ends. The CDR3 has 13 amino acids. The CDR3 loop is CASSPGTYYEQYF. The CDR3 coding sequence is TGCGCCAGCAGCCCGGGGACCTACTACGAGCAGTACTTC.

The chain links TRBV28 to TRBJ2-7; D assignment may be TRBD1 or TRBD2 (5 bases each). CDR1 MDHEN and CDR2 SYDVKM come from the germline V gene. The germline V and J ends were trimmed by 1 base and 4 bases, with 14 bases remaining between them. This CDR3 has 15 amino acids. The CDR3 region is CASSLSGLGEYEQYF. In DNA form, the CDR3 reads TGTGCCAGCAGTTTATCCGGGTTGGGGGAATACGAGCAGTACTTC.

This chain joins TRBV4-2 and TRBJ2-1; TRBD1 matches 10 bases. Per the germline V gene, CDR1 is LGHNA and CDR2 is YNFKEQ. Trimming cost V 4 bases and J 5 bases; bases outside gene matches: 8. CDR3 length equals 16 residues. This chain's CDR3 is CASSLPRQGANNEQFF. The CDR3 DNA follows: TGTGCCAGCAGCCTACCAAGACAGGGGGCCAACAATGAGCAGTTCTTC.

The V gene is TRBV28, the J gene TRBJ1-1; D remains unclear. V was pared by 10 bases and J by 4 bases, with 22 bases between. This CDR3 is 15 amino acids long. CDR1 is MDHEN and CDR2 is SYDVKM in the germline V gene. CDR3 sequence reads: CATSYAALKTTEAFF. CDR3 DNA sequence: TGTGCCACGTCGTACGCGGCCCTCAAGACCACTGAAGCTTTCTTT.

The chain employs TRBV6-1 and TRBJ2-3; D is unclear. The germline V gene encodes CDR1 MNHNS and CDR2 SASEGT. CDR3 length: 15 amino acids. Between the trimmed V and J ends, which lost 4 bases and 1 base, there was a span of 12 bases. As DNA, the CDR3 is TGTGCCAGCAGTGGGAGTAGGCCGCGCACAGATACGCAGTATTTT. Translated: CASSGSRPRTDTQYF.

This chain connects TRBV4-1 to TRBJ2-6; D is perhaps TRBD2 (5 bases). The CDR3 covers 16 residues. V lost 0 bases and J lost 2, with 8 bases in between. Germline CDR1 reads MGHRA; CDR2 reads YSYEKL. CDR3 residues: CASSQDAGAGANVLTF. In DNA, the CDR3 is TGCGCCAGCAGCCAAGACGCCGGGGCTGGGGCCAACGTCCTGACTTTC.

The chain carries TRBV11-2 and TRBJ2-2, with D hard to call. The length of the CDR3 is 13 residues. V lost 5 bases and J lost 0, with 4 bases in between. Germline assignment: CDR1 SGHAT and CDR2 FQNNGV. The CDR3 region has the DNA TGTGCCAGCAGCCGACCGAACACCGGGGAGCTGTTTTTT. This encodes CASSRPNTGELFF.

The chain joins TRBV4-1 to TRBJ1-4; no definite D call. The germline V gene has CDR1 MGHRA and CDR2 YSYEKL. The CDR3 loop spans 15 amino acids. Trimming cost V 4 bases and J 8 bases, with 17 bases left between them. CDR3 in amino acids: CASSRAIYLGEKLFF. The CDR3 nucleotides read TGCGCCAGCAGCCGAGCGATTTATCTGGGGGAAAAACTGTTTTTT.

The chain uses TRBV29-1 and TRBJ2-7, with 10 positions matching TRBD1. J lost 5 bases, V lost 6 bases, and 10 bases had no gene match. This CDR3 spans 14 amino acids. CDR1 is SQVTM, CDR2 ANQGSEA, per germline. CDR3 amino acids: CSVRDRGYVDEQYF. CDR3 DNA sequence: TGCAGCGTACGGGACAGGGGATACGTGGACGAGCAGTACTTC.

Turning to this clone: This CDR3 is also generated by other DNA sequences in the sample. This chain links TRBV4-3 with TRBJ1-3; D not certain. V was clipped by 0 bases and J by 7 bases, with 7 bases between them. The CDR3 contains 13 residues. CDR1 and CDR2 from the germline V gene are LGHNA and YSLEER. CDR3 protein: CASSQETGNTIYF. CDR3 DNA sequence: TGCGCCAGCAGCCAAGAGACGGGGAACACCATATATTTT.

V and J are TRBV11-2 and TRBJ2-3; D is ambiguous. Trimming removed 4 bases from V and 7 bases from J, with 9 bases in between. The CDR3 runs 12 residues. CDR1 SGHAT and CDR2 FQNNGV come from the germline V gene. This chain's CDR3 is CASSSELNTQYF. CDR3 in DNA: TGTGCCAGCAGCTCCGAACTGAATACGCAGTATTTT.